This T cell receptor beta chain came from a study of technical replicates of blood from a handful of donors (dated by TCRdb to about 2017). With respect to this clone: What this receptor recognizes is not known. No much larger clonotype is one base removed from it; base qualities were not supplied.

Library method: the immunoSEQ multiplex PCR assay. This is the immuneACCESS table as TCRdb keeps it, with only in-frame sequences that have V and J called. A part of the clones is gone; compared with another copy, unresolved V genes explain less than half, and the rest is unexplained. In this sample the table shows approximately 79,000 clones, about 93% of which occur a single time. The top ten clonotypes cover about 0.38% of the sample. This sequence originates from a human donor in good health. The sequencing sample was made of T cells isolated from PBMCs.

The nucleotides read TGCGCCAGCAGCTGGGGACAGGGCGACTACGAGCAGTACTTC. Its translation is CASSWGQGDYEQYF. The rearrangement joined TRBV5-1 to TRBJ2-7, with 9 bases in between that match TRBD1. The CDR3 has 14 amino acids, counting the end cysteine and phenylalanine. Just the 42-base CDR3 DNA is kept, in frame starting at base 1. V is cut back by 3 bases and J by 3 bases, with 4 bases in the junction unmatched. The germline V gene sets CDR1 to SGHRS and CDR2 to YFSETQ.